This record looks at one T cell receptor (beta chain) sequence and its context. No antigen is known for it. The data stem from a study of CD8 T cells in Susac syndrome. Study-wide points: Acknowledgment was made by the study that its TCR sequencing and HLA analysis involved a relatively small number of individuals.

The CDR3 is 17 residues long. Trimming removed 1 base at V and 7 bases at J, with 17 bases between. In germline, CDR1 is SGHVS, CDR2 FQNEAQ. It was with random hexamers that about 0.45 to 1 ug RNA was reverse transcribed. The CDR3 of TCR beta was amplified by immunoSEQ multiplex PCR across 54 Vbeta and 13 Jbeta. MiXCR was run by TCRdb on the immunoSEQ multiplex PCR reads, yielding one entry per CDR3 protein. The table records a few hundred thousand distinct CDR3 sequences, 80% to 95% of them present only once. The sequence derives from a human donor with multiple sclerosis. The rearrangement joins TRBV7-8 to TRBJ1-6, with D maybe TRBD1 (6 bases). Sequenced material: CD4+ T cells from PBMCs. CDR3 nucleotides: TGTGCCAGCAGCTTAGGATATAAGGGCAGGGGAAATTCACCCCTCCACTTT. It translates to CASSLGYKGRGNSPLHF.